The entry below gives a single T cell receptor (beta chain) sequence along with its context. Its target is unknown. Additional DNA sequences in this sample encode the identical CDR3. This record belongs to a study of shared clonotypes between healthy human individuals. Broader study findings: The study found lower generation probabilities in non-shared clonotypes than in those shared by all four donors. Sampling was confined to blood; repertoires within tissues likely differ.

At deep level, the assay was performed. The genomic DNA of each subset was split evenly across several immunoSEQ plates. Clones were read by immunoSEQ multiplex PCR, and TCRdb kept only the in-frame ones, dropping some. The table lists around 2,000,000 clones, 85% to 95% of them singletons. Cells designated naive CD8 were CD45RO-negative and were positively selected for CCR7, with terminally differentiated effector memory CD45RA+ cells excluded. Germline loops: CDR1 MNHEY, CDR2 SMNVEV (reference sequence). Trimming took 3 bases from V and 0 from J, leaving 6 bases between them. This CDR3 has 14 amino acids.

The J gene is TRBJ2-1, the V gene TRBV27; D is unresolved. Sequences were obtained from naive CD8+ T cells from PBMCs. The sequence was collected from a man aged 18 to 29 in good health. Some clones in this sample may be carry-over from other donors' samples. The CDR3 DNA follows: TGTGCCAGCAGTTTGGGCTCCTCCTACAATGAGCAGTTCTTC. Translation: CASSLGSSYNEQFF.